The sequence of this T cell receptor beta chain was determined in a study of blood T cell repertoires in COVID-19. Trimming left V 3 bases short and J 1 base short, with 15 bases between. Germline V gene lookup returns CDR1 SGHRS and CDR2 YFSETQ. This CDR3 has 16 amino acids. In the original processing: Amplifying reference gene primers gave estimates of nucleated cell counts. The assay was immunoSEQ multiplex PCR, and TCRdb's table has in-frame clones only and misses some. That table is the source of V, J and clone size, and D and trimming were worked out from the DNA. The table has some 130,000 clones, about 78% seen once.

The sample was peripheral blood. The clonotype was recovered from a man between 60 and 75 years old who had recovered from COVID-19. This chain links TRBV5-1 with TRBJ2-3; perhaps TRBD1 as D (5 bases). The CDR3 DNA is TGCGCCAGCAGCTGGACATCCAGGGTGGGCACAGATACGCAGTATTTT. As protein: CASSWTSRVGTDTQYF. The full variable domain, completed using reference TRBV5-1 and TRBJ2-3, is KAGVTQTPRYLIKTRGQQVTLSCSPISGHRSVSWYQQTPGQGLQFLFEYFSETQRNKGNFPGRFSGRQFSNSRSEMNVSTLELGDSALYLCASSWTSRVGTDTQYFGPGTRLTVL.